Sequencing of this T cell receptor beta chain was carried out in a study of T cells in localized non-small cell lung cancer. Study-wide findings and caveats: Tumor trailed uninvolved adjacent lung in T cell clonality, which peaked there. Heterogeneity cannot be ruled out, as sequencing used one tumor region only. Adjacent lung had a median roughly 58 of the 100 largest tumor clones. An association was observed between higher blood T cell density and longer overall survival.

The table lists this clone with a count of one. Antigen: not known. Sequencing used immunoSEQ multiplex PCR; TCRdb keeps in-frame clones, though not all of them. The sample has over 30,000 clones, roughly 88% seen once; the top ten hold about 3.9%. The CDR3 has 14 amino acids. The V gene's germline CDR1 is SGDLS and CDR2 YYNGEE. V was clipped by 2 bases and J by 1 base, with 9 bases between them. The sample consisted of peripheral blood, taken before any cancer treatment. The J gene is TRBJ2-5, the V gene TRBV9; D tentatively reads TRBD1 or TRBD2 (5 bases each). This receptor was obtained from a man aged 35 to 69 with stage I lung adenocarcinoma. The CDR3 DNA sequence: TGTGCCAGCAGCGTTTTGGGGACCCAAGAGACCCAGTACTTC. This translates into CASSVLGTQETQYF.